This TCR beta chain appears in the sequencing data of a study of beta chain features in type 1 diabetes. For the study at large: Healthy donors, compared against patients, showed similar age, gender and cell yields. Study-level points and caveats: Patients with Type 1 diabetes showed moderately but significantly shorter TCRB CDR3s in all four CD4+ subsets.

Germline CDR1 and CDR2: SGDLS and YYNGEE. Trimming shortened V by 0 bases and J by 2 bases, and 16 bases separated the two germline ends. The CDR3 extends over 17 amino acids. Reverse transcribing all isolated RNA meant expressed TCRB transcripts were sequenced. Clones were sequenced by immunoSEQ multiplex PCR, and TCRdb holds only the in-frame ones, with some missing. The sample has around 45,000 clones, approximately 44% seen once. This clone was detected only a few times. What it binds is not known. The chain carries TRBV9 and TRBJ2-3, with TRBD2 as a possible D gene (6 bases). The TCR comes from a young man with type 1 diabetes. The sample comprised stem cell memory CD4+ T cells from blood. CDR3 DNA sequence: TGTGCCAGCAGCGTAGCGGTGGGAGGCGTTTACACAGATACGCAGTATTTT. Encoded protein: CASSVAVGGVYTDTQYF.